A single sample gave rise to the 27 T cell receptor beta chains below, sequenced in a study of graft-versus-host responses after intestinal transplantation. No antigen has been identified for these receptors. TCRdb keeps only in-frame clones here, not all; method: immunoSEQ multiplex PCR. The sample has 73,000 or so clones, about 90% seen once. This sample comprised unstimulated CD8+ T cells sorted from spleen or lymph node cells, obtained before transplant. These receptors all come from a human donor who was the organ donor for an intestinal transplant.

The gene calls are TRBV7-9 and TRBJ2-1, with D perhaps TRBD2 (5 bases). Germline values: CDR1 SEHNR, CDR2 FQNEAQ (reference sequence). This CDR3 is 13 amino acids long. V lost 5 bases and J 10 bases, leaving 15 bases between the germline ends. CDR3 amino acids: CASSPTNGEEQFF. The CDR3 nucleotides read TGTGCCAGCAGCCCCACAAATGGGGAGGAGCAGTTCTTC.

The chain is built from TRBV25-1 and TRBJ1-6, with no clear D. The germline V gene encodes CDR1 MGHDK and CDR2 SYGVNS. CDR3 length: 12 residues. CDR3 bases: TGTGCGCCAAAGGGCGGGTGGGCACCCCTCCACTTT. Residues: CAPKGGWAPLHF.

The sample holds one count of this clone. The chain combines TRBV6-5 with TRBJ2-1; TRBD2 aligns across 8 bases. The trim removed 2 bases at V and 2 bases at J, leaving 2 bases unmatched. The CDR3 sequence is 15 residues long. Germline-derived CDR1 and CDR2 are MNHEY and SVGAGI. The CDR3 DNA reads as TGTGCCAGCAGTTACGCGGGGGGCCCCTACAATGAGCAGTTCTTC. It encodes CASSYAGGPYNEQFF.

This chain uses TRBV5-4 with TRBJ2-1; no clear D. V lost 4 bases and J 9 bases, leaving 20 bases between the germline ends. The CDR3 covers 15 residues. The germline gives CDR1 SGHNT, CDR2 YYREEE (reference sequence). The chain's CDR3 is CASSLGWYRPGEQFF. The CDR3 DNA reads as TGTGCCAGCAGCCTAGGTTGGTACCGTCCCGGTGAGCAGTTCTTC.

In regard to this clone: Other DNA variants within this sample encode the same CDR3. The chain couples TRBV27 to TRBJ2-3; no reliable D call. V was pared by 7 bases and J by 2 bases, with 4 bases between. This CDR3 is 11 amino acids long. Germline V CDR1 and CDR2: MNHEY, SMNVEV (reference sequence). The CDR3 spells CASTSTDTQYF. For the CDR3, the DNA is TGTGCCAGCACCTCCACAGATACGCAGTATTTT.

The CDR3 nucleotides read TGTGCCAGCAGTTTCCACGGGAGCGGTTTCTACGAGCAGTACGTC. The encoded protein is CASSFHGSGFYEQYV. This chain connects TRBV27 to TRBJ2-7; perhaps TRBD2 as D (6 bases). The CDR3 is 15 residues long. Per germline, CDR1 MNHEY and CDR2 SMNVEV (reference sequence). Trimming removed 3 bases at V and 3 bases at J, with 15 bases between.

The CDR3 coding sequence is TGTGCCAGCAGCTTCACCGAGACAGGGGGCAGCTATGGCTACACCTTC. It is translated as CASSFTETGGSYGYTF. The genes are TRBV6-6 and TRBJ1-2; TRBD1 matches 10 bases. The germline CDR1 and CDR2 sequences are MNHNY and SVGAGI (reference sequence). CDR3 length: 16 residues. V was pared by 6 bases and J by 4 bases, with 11 bases of the junction left unmatched.

In its sample, this clone was seen once. This sequence joins TRBV18 and TRBJ1-2; D is unresolved. V dropped 5 bases and J dropped 2 bases, with 9 bases sitting between them. CDR1 is KGHSH and CDR2 is LQKENI in the germline V gene. This CDR3 has 13 residues. The CDR3 DNA is TGTGCCAGCTCAATTATAGCCAACTATGGCTACACCTTC. Translation: CASSIIANYGYTF.

The genes are TRBV18 and TRBJ1-3, with 7 bases aligning to TRBD1. Germline assignment: CDR1 KGHSH and CDR2 LQKENI. This CDR3 comprises 15 residues. V was clipped by 10 bases and J by 2 bases; unmatched bases: 11. The CDR3 coding sequence is TGTGCCACTCCCTCCTCGACAGGGACTGGAAACACCATATATTTT. It yields the protein CATPSSTGTGNTIYF.

The V call is TRBV7-9, the J call TRBJ1-4; possible D gene TRBD1, 6 bases. The germline V and J ends were trimmed by 5 bases and 4 bases, with 11 bases remaining between them. The V gene's germline CDR1 is SEHNR and CDR2 FQNEAQ (reference sequence). CDR3 size: 14 residues. The CDR3: CASSRTDYNEKLFF. CDR3 nucleotides: TGTGCCAGCAGCCGGACAGATTATAATGAAAAACTGTTTTTT.

About this clone: One end of the junction is discordant with germline, which a read error may explain. Distinct nucleotide sequences in the sample also encode this CDR3. CDR3 protein: CASSIRQGDSPLHF. CDR3 nucleotides: TGTGCCAGCAGCATTCGACAGGGGGATTCGCCCCTCCACTTT. This chain links TRBV7-6 with TRBJ1-6; 9 nucleotides align to TRBD1. Per the germline V gene, CDR1 is SGHVS and CDR2 is FNYEAQ. CDR3 size: 14 residues. Full variable domain (outside the CDR3, taken from reference TRBV7-6 and TRBJ1-6): GAGVSQSPRYKVTKRGQDVALRCDPISGHVSLYWYRQALGQGPEFLTYFNYEAQQDKSGLPNDRFSAERPEGSISTLTIQRTEQRDSAMYRCASSIRQGDSPLHFGNGTRLTVT.

The chain links TRBV28 to TRBJ2-1; 9 bases are a match to TRBD1. Germline CDR1 MDHEN, CDR2 SYDVKM. Trimming removed 3 bases from V and 7 bases from J; junction bases left unmatched: 10. This CDR3 is 16 amino acids long. CDR3 nucleotide sequence: TGTGCCAGCAGTTTCCCCGGACAGGGGATAGGGAATGAGCAGTTCTTC. Protein sequence: CASSFPGQGIGNEQFF.

The chain combines TRBV5-6 with TRBJ1-4; 7 bases line up with TRBD1. Germline V gene data show CDR1 as SGHDT and CDR2 as YYEEEE. Losses at the gene ends were 0 bases for V and 5 bases for J; bases not matched to a gene: 4. There are 15 residues in the CDR3. CDR3 DNA: TGTGCCAGCAGCTTGGCCGGGACAGAGAATGAAAAACTGTTTTTT. Translated: CASSLAGTENEKLFF.

The V and J genes are TRBV6-6 and TRBJ1-1; TRBD1 might be the D (5 bases). The CDR3 contains 14 residues. Germline CDR1 is MNHNY and CDR2 is SVGAGI (reference sequence). V was trimmed by 7 bases and J by 0 bases, leaving 12 bases between them. CDR3 amino acids: CASIKTEMNTEAFF. DNA of the CDR3: TGTGCCAGCATCAAGACAGAGATGAACACTGAAGCTTTCTTT.

The chain couples TRBV28 to TRBJ2-1; 11 bases map to TRBD1. V lost 2 bases, J lost 8 bases, and 5 bases stayed unmatched. This CDR3 is built from 15 residues. CDR1 MDHEN and CDR2 SYDVKM come from the germline V gene. CDR3 sequence reads: CASSLGTGGFDEQFF. CDR3 DNA sequence: TGTGCCAGCAGTTTAGGGACAGGGGGATTCGATGAGCAGTTCTTC. The variable domain in full, with the rest retrieved from reference TRBV28 and TRBJ2-1, is DVKVTQSSRYLVKRTGEKVFLECVQDMDHENMFWYRQDPGLGLRLIYFSYDVKMKEKGDIPEGYSVSREKKERFSLILESASTNQTSMYLCASSLGTGGFDEQFFGPGTRLTVL.

The chain uses TRBV6-5 and TRBJ1-1; D not resolved. Germline-derived CDR1 and CDR2 are MNHEY and SVGAGI. V was clipped by 6 bases and J by 7 bases, with 12 bases between them. CDR3 length equals 12 residues. CDR3 sequence: CASSPGRFEAFF. DNA of the CDR3: TGTGCCAGCAGCCCTGGCAGATTTGAAGCTTTCTTT.

The chain has TRBV19 and TRBJ1-2, with TRBD1 matching 10 bases. The V and J ends lost 5 bases and 6 bases, in that order; junction bases with no gene match: 6. Germline lookup yields CDR1 LNHDA and CDR2 SQIVND (reference sequence). The CDR3 covers 14 residues. The DNA of the CDR3 is TGTGCCAGTAGTGTTCGGGACAGGGGAAATGGCTACACCTTC. Amino acids: CASSVRDRGNGYTF. Complete variable domain (other parts from reference TRBV19 and TRBJ1-2): DGGITQSPKYLFRKEGQNVTLSCEQNLNHDAMYWYRQDPGQGLRLIYYSQIVNDFQKGDIAEGYSVSREKKESFPLTVTSAQKNPTAFYLCASSVRDRGNGYTFGSGTRLTVV.

The CDR3 protein is CAISDRTIMQPQHF. CDR3 nucleotides: TGTGCCATCAGTGATCGGACAATAATGCAGCCCCAGCATTTT. The chain is built from TRBV10-3 and TRBJ1-5; a weak D match, TRBD1 (5 bases). CDR1 and CDR2 from the germline V gene are ENHRY and SYGVKD. The CDR3 length is 14 residues. V was trimmed by 3 bases and J by 7 bases, leaving 13 bases between them.

The gene calls are TRBV6-1 and TRBJ1-2; a possible D gene is TRBD1 (5 bases). There are 14 residues in the CDR3. Trimming shortened V by 2 bases and J by 3 bases, and 10 bases separated the two germline ends. Per germline, CDR1 MNHNS and CDR2 SASEGT. The CDR3 nucleotides read TGTGCCAGCAGTGAAAGTGACAGCCACTATGGCTACACCTTC. Translated: CASSESDSHYGYTF.

This sequence joins TRBV25-1 and TRBJ2-1, with D unclear. Between the trimmed V and J ends, which lost 4 bases and 0 bases, there was a span of 4 bases. Germline loops: CDR1 MGHDK, CDR2 SYGVNS. This CDR3 is 13 amino acids long. In DNA form, the CDR3 reads TGTGCCAGCAGTGGGAGCTCCTACAATGAGCAGTTCTTC. Its translation is CASSGSSYNEQFF. Based on the CDR3 plus reference TRBV25-1 and TRBJ2-1, the full variable domain is EADIYQTPRYLVIGTGKKITLECSQTMGHDKMYWYQQDPGMELHLIHYSYGVNSTEKGDLSSESTVSRIRTEHFPLTLESARPSHTSQYLCASSGSSYNEQFFGPGTRLTVL.

This clone was seen a handful of times. This sequence joins TRBV5-6 and TRBJ1-2; D call uncertain. Between the trimmed V and J ends, which lost 0 bases and 4 bases, there was a span of 13 bases. This CDR3 contains 15 residues. Germline CDR1 is SGHDT and CDR2 is YYEEEE. CDR3 amino acids: CASSLGALEVYGYTF. The DNA of the CDR3 is TGTGCCAGCAGCTTGGGTGCCCTAGAGGTCTATGGCTACACCTTC. The full variable domain, rest sourced from reference TRBV5-6 and TRBJ1-2, is DAGVTQSPTHLIKTRGQQVTLRCSPKSGHDTVSWYQQALGQGPQFIFQYYEEEERQRGNFPDRFSGHQFPNYSSELNVNALLLGDSALYLCASSLGALEVYGYTFGSGTRLTVV.

This clone was recorded a few times. The rearrangement uses TRBV7-9 and TRBJ2-1, with TRBD2 as a possible D gene (6 bases). Germline loops: CDR1 SEHNR, CDR2 FQNEAQ (reference sequence). The V end lost 1 base, the J end lost 7 bases, and 8 bases lay between the germline ends. There are 13 residues in the CDR3. The CDR3 nucleotides are TGTGCCAGCAGCTTAGGGGGGAGGAATGAGCAGTTCTTC. It yields the protein CASSLGGRNEQFF.

The genes are TRBV4-1 and TRBJ2-1; no clear D. The CDR3 extends over 15 amino acids. In germline, CDR1 is MGHRA, CDR2 YSYEKL. The V and J ends lost 1 base and 0 bases respectively, with 7 bases between them. Here the CDR3 reads CASSQVRSSYNEQFF. In DNA form, the CDR3 reads TGCGCCAGCAGCCAAGTTAGGAGCTCCTACAATGAGCAGTTCTTC.

The chain couples TRBV7-2 to TRBJ2-3; 11 bases map to TRBD2. The ends lost 5 bases at V and 2 bases at J; junction bases unmatched: 9. This CDR3 is 17 amino acids long. Germline CDR1 is SGHTA and CDR2 is FQGNSA. The CDR3 spells CASSPRLAGPYTDTQYF. Written as DNA, the CDR3 is TGTGCCAGCAGCCCCAGACTAGCGGGGCCTTACACAGATACGCAGTATTTT.

The J gene is TRBJ2-3, the V gene TRBV10-3, with 11 bases aligning to TRBD1. The V gene end was trimmed by 3 bases and the J gene end by 4 bases; junction bases not matched to a gene: 6. The germline V gene encodes CDR1 ENHRY and CDR2 SYGVKD. There are 16 residues in the CDR3. The CDR3 nucleotides read TGTGCCATCAGTGACGGGACAGGGGGTAGGGCAGATACGCAGTATTTT. The encoded protein is CAISDGTGGRADTQYF.

The chain carries TRBV27 and TRBJ2-3; TRBD1 matches 8 bases. V was pared by 5 bases and J by 2 bases, with 9 bases of the junction left unmatched. Germline CDR1 MNHEY, CDR2 SMNVEV (reference sequence). This CDR3 has 16 residues. As DNA, the CDR3 is TGTGCCAGCAGTCCAAGACAGGGGTACCCCACAGATACGCAGTATTTT. Protein: CASSPRQGYPTDTQYF.

The chain uses TRBV28 and TRBJ1-5, with D possibly being TRBD1 (6 bases). Germline values: CDR1 MDHEN, CDR2 SYDVKM. The CDR3 is made up of 14 amino acids. Deletions cut 7 bases from V and 3 bases from J, with 13 bases between. The CDR3 here is CASTPTGINQPQHF. The DNA of the CDR3 is TGTGCCAGCACCCCGACAGGAATCAATCAGCCCCAGCATTTT. Full variable domain (rest looked up from reference TRBV28 and TRBJ1-5): DVKVTQSSRYLVKRTGEKVFLECVQDMDHENMFWYRQDPGLGLRLIYFSYDVKMKEKGDIPEGYSVSREKKERFSLILESASTNQTSMYLCASTPTGINQPQHFGDGTRLSIL.